This T cell receptor beta chain was retrieved from a study of siplizumab effects on memory and regulatory T cells. This table comes from immunoSEQ multiplex PCR, and its TCRdb copy is limited to in-frame clones, with some not included. The sample holds 100,000 to 120,000 clones, roughly 92% seen once. This TCR came from a human donor in good health. The sequenced sample consisted of CD4+ T cells sorted from blood.

The CDR3 is CSVEAWDSRNSGANVLTF. DNA of the CDR3: TGCAGCGTTGAAGCGTGGGACAGCCGTAACTCTGGGGCCAACGTCCTGACTTTC. The chain combines TRBV29-1 with TRBJ2-6; 7 nucleotides line up with TRBD1. There are 18 residues in the CDR3. V lost 1 base and J lost 0; bases outside the gene matches: 9. Germline V gene lookup returns CDR1 SQVTM and CDR2 ANQGSEA.